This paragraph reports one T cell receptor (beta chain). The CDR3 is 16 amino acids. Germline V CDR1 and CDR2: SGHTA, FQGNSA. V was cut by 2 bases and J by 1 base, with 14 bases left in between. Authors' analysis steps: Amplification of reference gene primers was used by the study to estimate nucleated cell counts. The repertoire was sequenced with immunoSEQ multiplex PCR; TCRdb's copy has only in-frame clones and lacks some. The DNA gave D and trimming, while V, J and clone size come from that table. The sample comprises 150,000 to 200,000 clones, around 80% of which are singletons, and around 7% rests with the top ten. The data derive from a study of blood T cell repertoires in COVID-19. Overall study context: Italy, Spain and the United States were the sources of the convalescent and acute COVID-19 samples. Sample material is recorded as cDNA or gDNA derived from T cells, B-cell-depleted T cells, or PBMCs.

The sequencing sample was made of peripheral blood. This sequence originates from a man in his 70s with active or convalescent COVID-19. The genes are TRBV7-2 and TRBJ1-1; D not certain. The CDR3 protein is CASSLTPLAGNTEAFF. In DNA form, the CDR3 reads TGTGCCAGCAGCTTAACCCCCCTAGCGGGGAACACTGAAGCTTTCTTT.